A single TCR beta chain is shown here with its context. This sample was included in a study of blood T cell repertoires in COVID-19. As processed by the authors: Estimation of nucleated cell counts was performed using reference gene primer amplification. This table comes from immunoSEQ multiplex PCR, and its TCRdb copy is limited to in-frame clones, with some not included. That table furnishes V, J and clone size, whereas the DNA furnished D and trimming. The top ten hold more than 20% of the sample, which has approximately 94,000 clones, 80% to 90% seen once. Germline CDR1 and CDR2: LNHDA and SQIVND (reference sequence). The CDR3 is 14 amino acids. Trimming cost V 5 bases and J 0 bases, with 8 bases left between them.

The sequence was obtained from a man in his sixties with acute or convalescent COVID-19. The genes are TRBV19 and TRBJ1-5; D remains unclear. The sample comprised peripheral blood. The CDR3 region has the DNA TGTGCCAGTAGTTTAAGAGATAGCAATCAGCCCCAGCATTTT. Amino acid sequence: CASSLRDSNQPQHF.